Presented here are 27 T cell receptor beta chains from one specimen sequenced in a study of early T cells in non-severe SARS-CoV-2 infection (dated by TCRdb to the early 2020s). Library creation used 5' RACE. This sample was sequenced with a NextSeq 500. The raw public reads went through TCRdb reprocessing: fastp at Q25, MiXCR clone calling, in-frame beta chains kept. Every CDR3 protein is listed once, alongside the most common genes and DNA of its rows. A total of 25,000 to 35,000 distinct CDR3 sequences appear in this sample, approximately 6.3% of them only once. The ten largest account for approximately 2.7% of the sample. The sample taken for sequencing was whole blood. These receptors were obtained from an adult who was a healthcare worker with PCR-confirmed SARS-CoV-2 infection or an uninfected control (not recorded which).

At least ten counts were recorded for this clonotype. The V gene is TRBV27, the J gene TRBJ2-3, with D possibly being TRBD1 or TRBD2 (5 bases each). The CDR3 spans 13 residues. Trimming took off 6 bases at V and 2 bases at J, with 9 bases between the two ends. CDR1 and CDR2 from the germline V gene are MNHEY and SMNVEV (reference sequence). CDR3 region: CASRGPNTDTQYF. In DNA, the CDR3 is TGTGCCAGCAGGGGACCCAACACAGATACGCAGTATTTT.

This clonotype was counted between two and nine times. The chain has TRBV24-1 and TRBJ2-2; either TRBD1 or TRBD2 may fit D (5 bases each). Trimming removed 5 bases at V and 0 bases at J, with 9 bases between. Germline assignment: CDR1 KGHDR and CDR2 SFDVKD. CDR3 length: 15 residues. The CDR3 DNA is TGTGCCACCAGTGCGTGGGGGACGAACACCGGGGAGCTGTTTTTT. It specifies CATSAWGTNTGELFF.

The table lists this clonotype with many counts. CDR3 bases: TGTGCCAGCAGTGGGGGCAGCCACACTGAAGCTTTCTTT. Translating gives CASSGGSHTEAFF. The chain employs TRBV2 and TRBJ1-1, with D tentatively TRBD1 (5 bases). The CDR3 spans 13 residues. V lost 4 bases and J 3 bases, leaving 9 bases between the germline ends. Germline CDR1 reads SNHLY; CDR2 reads FYNNEI.

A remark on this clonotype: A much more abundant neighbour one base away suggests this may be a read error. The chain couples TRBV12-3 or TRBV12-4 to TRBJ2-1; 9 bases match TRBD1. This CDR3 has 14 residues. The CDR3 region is CASSLGQGNNELFF. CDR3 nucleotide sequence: TGTGCCAGCAGTTTGGGACAGGGAAACAATGAGCTGTTCTTC.

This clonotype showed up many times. As DNA, the CDR3 is TGTGCCAGTAGTATAGACGGACAGGCCGGAATAGGGGGCAATCAGCCCCAGCATTTT. Translating gives CASSIDGQAGIGGNQPQHF. The V gene is TRBV19, the J gene TRBJ1-5, with TRBD1 identical over 7 bases. This CDR3 spans 19 amino acids. Unmatched junction bases numbered 13, after V lost 0 bases and J lost 2 bases. CDR1 is LNHDA and CDR2 is SQIVND in the germline V gene (reference sequence).

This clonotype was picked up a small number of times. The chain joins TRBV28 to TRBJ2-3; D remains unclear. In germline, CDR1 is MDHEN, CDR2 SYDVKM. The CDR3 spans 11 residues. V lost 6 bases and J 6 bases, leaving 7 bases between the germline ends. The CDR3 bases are TGTGCCAGCAGATACCGGGATACGCAGTATTTT. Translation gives CASRYRDTQYF.

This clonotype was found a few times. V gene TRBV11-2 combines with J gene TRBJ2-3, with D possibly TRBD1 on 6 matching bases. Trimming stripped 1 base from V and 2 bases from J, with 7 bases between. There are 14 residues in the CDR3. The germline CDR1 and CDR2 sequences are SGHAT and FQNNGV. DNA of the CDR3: TGTGCCAGCAGCTTAGTGGGGGCCACAGATACGCAGTATTTT. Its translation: CASSLVGATDTQYF. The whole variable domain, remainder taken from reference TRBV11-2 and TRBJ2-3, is EAGVAQSPRYKIIEKRQSVAFWCNPISGHATLYWYQQILGQGPKLLIQFQNNGVVDDSQLPKDRFSAERLKGVDSTLKIQPAKLEDSAVYLCASSLVGATDTQYFGPGTRLTVL.

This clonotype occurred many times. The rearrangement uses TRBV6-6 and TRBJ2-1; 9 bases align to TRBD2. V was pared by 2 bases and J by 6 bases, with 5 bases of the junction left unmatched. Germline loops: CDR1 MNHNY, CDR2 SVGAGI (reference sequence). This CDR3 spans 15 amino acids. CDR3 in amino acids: CASSYPTSGSNEQFF. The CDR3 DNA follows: TGTGCCAGCAGTTACCCAACTAGCGGGTCCAATGAGCAGTTCTTC.

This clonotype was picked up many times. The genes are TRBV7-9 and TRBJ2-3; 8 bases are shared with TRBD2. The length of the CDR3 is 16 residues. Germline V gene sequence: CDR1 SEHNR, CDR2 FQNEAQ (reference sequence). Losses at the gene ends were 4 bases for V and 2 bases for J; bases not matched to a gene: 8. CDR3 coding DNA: TGTGCCAGCAGCTGGGGAAGCGGGAGACCCACAGATACGCAGTATTTT. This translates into CASSWGSGRPTDTQYF.

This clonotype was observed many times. Written as DNA, the CDR3 is TGTGCCACCAGTGACACGACTAGCGGGAGGGCCATTCGCTACAATGAGCAGTTCTTC. Its translation is CATSDTTSGRAIRYNEQFF. This chain connects TRBV24-1 to TRBJ2-1, with 14 bases matching TRBD2. The ends lost 4 bases at V and 3 bases at J; junction bases unmatched: 10. The CDR3 sequence is 19 residues long. From germline, CDR1 is KGHDR and CDR2 SFDVKD.

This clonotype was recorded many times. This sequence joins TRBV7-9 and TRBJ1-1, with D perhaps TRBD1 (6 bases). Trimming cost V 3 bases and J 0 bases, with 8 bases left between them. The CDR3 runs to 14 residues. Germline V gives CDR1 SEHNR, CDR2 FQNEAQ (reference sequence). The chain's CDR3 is CASSFGQLNTEAFF. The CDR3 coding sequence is TGTGCCAGCAGCTTTGGACAGTTGAACACTGAAGCTTTCTTT.

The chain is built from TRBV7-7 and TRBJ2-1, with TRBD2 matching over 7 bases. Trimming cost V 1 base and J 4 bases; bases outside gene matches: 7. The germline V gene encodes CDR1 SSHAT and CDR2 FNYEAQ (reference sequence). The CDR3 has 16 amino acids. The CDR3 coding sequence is TGTGCCAGCAGCTTAGGTCGGGGGGTTCAATACAATGAGCAGTTCTTC. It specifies CASSLGRGVQYNEQFF. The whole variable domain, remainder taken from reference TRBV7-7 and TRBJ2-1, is GAGVSQSPRYKVTKRGQDVTLRCDPISSHATLYWYQQALGQGPEFLTYFNYEAQPDKSGLPSDRFSAERPEGSISTLTIQRTEQRDSAMYRCASSLGRGVQYNEQFFGPGTRLTVL.

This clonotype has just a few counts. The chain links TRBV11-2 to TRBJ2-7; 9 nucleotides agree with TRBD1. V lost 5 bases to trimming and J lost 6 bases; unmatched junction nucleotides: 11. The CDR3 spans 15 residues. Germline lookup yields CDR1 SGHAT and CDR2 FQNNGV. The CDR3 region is CASSKPTGTGFEQYF. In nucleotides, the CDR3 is TGTGCCAGCAGCAAACCTACCGGGACAGGGTTCGAGCAGTACTTC.

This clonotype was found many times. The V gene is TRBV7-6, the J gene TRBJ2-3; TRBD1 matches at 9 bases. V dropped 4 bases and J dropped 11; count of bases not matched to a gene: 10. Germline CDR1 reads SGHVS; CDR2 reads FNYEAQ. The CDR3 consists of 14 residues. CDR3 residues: CASSSPGTGLMQYF. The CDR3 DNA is TGTGCCAGCAGCTCACCCGGGACAGGGCTTATGCAGTATTTT.

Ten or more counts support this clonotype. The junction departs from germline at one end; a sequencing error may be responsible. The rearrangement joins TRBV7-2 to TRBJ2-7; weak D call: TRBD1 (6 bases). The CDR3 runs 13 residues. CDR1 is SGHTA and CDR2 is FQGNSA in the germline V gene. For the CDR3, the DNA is TGTGCCAGCAGCCTAGCCGCCACAGGGACGCAGTACTTC. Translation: CASSLAATGTQYF.

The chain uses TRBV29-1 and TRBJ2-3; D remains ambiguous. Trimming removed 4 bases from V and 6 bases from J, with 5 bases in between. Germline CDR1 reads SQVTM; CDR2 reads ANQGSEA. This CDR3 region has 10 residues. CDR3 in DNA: TGCAGCGTTGTGCTGGATACGCAGTATTTT. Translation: CSVVLDTQYF.

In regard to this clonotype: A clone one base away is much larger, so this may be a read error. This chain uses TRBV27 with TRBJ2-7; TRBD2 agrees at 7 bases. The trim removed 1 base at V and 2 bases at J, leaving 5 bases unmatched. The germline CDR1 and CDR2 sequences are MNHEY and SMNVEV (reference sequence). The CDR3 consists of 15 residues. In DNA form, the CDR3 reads TGTGCCAGCAGTTTATTGCTAGCGGAGACCTACGAGCAGTACTTC. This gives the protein CASSLLLAETYEQYF.

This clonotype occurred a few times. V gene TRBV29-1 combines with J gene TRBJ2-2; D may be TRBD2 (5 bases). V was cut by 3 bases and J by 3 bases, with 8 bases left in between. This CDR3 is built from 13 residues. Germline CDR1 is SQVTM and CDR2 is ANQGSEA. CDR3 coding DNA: TGCAGCGTTGATCGGGGAGACACCGGGGAGCTGTTTTTT. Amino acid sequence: CSVDRGDTGELFF.

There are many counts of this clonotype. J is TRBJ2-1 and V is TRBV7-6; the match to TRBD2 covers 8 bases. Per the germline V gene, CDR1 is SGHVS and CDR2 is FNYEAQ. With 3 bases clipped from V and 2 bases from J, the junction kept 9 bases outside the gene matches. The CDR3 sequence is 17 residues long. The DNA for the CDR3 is TGTGCCAGCAGCTTGGGTCCGGCGGGAGGTCCCTACAATGAGCAGTTCTTC. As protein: CASSLGPAGGPYNEQFF.

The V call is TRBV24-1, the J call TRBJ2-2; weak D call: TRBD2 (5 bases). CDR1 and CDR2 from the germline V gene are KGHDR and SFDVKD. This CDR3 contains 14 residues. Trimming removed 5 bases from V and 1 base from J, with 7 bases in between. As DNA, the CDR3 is TGTGCCACCAGTGGACGGGGGAACACCGGGGAGCTGTTTTTT. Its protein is CATSGRGNTGELFF.

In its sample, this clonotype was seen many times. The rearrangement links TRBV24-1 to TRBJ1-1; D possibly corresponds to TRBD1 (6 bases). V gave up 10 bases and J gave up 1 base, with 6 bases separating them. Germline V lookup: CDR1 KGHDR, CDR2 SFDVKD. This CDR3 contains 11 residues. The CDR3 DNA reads TGTGCCACACAGGGGAACACTGAAGCTTTCTTT. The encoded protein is CATQGNTEAFF.

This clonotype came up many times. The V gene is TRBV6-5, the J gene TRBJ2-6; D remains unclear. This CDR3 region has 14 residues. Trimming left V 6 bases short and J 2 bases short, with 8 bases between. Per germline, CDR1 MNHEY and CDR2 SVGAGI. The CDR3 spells CASSSVAGANVLTF. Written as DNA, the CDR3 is TGTGCCAGCAGCTCCGTCGCTGGGGCCAACGTCCTGACTTTC.

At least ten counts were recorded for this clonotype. CDR3 residues: CASSPGYYEQYF. The CDR3 coding sequence is TGTGCCAGCAGCCCTGGATACTACGAGCAGTACTTC. The chain joins TRBV12-3 or TRBV12-4 to TRBJ2-7, with D unresolved. V was trimmed by 6 bases and J by 3 bases, leaving 9 bases between them. The CDR3 runs 12 residues.

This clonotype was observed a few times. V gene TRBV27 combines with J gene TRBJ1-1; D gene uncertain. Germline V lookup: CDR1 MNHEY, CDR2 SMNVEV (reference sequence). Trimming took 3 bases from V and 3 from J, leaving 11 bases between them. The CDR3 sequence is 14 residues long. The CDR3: CASSFDSFHTEAFF. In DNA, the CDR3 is TGTGCCAGCAGTTTTGACTCCTTTCACACTGAAGCTTTCTTT.

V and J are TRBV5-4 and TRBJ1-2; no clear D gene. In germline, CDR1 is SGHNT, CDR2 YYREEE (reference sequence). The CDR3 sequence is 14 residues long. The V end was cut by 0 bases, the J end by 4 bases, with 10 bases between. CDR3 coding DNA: TGTGCCAGCAGCTTGGACCGGCACCCCTATGGCTACACCTTC. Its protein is CASSLDRHPYGYTF.

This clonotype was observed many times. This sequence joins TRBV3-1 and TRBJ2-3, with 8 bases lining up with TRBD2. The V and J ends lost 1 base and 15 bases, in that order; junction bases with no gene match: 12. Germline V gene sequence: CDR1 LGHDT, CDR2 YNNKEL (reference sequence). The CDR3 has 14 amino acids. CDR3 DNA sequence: TGTGCCAGCAGCCAAGTCTGGCCTAGCGGGTGGATCTATTTT. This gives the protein CASSQVWPSGWIYF.

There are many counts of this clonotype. CDR3: CSALPDPIQETQYF. Written as DNA, the CDR3 is TGCAGTGCCTTACCAGACCCAATCCAAGAGACCCAGTACTTC. V gene TRBV20-1 combines with J gene TRBJ2-5; D unresolved. The CDR3 runs to 14 residues. Trimming pared 6 bases from V and 1 base from J, leaving 15 bases between. Germline CDR1 and CDR2: DFQATT and SNEGSKA (reference sequence).